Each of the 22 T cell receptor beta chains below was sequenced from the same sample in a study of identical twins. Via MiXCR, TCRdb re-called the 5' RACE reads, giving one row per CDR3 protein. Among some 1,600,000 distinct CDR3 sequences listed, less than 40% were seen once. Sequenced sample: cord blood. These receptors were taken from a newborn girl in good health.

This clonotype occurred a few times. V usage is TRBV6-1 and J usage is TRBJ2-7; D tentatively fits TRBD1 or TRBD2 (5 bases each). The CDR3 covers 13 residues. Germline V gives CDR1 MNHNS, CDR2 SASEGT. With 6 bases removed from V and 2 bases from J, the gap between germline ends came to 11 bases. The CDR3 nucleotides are TGTGCCAGCAGGGGGACCGATACCTACGAGCAGTACTTC. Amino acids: CASRGTDTYEQYF.

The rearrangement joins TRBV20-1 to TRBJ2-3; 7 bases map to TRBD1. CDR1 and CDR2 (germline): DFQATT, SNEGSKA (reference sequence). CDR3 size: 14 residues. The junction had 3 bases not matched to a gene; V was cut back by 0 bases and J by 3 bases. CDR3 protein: CSARERTGTDTQYF. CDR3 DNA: TGCAGTGCTAGAGAACGGACAGGTACAGATACGCAGTATTTT.

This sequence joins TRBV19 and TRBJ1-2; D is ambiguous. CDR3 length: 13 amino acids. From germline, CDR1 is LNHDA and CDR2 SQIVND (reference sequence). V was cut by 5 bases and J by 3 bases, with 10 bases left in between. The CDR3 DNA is TGTGCCAGTAGTCTAGGGAAGGACTATGGCTACACCTTC. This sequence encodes CASSLGKDYGYTF.

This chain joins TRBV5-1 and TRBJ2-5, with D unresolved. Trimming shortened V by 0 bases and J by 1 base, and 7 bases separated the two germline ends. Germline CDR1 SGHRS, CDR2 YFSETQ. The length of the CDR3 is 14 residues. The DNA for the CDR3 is TGCGCCAGCAGCTTGGCGCAGGTCCAAGAGACCCAGTACTTC. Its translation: CASSLAQVQETQYF.

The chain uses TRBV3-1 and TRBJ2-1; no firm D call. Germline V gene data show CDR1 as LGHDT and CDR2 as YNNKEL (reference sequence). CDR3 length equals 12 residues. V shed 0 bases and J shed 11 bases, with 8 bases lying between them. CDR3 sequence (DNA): TGTGCCAGCAGCCAAGACCACGGAAAGCAGTTCTTC. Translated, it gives CASSQDHGKQFF.

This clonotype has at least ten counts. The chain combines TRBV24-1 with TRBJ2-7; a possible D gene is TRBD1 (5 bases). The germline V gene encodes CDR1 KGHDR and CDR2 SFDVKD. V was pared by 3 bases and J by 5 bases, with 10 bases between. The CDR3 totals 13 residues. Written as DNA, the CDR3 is TGTGCCACCAGTGATCCCAGGGAAAACGAGCAGTACTTC. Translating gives CATSDPRENEQYF.

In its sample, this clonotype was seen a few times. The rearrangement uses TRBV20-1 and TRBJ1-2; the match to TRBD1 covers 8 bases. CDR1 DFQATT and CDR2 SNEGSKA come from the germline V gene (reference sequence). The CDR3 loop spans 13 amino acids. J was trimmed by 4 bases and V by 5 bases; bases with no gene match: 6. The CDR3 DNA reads TGCAGTGCTGGCAGGGGGCGACGCTATGGCTACACCTTC. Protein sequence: CSAGRGRRYGYTF.

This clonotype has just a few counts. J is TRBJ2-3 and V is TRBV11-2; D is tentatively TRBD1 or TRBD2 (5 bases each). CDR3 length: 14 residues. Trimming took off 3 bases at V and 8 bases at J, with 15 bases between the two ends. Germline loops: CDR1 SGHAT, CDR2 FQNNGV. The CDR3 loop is CASSFGTSSGTQYF. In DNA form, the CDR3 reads TGTGCCAGCAGCTTCGGGACCAGCAGTGGTACGCAGTATTTT.

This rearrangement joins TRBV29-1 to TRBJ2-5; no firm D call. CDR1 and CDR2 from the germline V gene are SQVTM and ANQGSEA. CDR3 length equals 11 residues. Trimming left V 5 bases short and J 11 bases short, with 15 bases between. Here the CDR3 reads CSVTTRNEQYF. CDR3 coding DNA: TGCAGCGTTACGACACGCAATGAGCAGTACTTC.

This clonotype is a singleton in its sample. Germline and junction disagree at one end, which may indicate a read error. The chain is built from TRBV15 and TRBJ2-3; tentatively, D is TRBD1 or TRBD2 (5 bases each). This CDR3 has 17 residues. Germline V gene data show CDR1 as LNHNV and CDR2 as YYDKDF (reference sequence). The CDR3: CATSRDRWKGESDTQYF. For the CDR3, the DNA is TGCGCCACCAGCAGAGATAGGTGGAAAGGGGAGTCAGATACGCAGTATTTT.

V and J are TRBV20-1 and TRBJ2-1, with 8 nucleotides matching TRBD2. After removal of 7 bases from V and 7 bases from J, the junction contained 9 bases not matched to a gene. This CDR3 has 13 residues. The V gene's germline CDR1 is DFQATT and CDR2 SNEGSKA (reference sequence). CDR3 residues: CSGGDGGVNEQFF. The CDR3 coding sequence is TGCAGTGGGGGCGACGGGGGGGTAAATGAGCAGTTCTTC.

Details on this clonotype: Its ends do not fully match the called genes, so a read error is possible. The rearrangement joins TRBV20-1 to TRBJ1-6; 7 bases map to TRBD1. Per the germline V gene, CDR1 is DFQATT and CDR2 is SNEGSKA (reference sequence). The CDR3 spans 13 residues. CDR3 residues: CSAGTAYNSPHHF. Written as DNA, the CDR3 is TGCAGTGCGGGGACAGCCTATAATTCACCCCACCACTTT.

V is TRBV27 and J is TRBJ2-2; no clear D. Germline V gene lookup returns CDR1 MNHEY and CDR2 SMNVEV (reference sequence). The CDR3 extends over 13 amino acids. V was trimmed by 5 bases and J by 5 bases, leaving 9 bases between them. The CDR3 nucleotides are TGTGCCAGCAGTCGGGCCGGAACCGGGGAGCTGTTTTTT. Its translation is CASSRAGTGELFF.

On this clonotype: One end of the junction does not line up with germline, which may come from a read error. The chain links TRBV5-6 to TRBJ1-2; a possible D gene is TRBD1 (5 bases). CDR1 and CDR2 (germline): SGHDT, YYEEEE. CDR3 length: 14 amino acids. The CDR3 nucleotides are TGTGCCAGCAGTGGGGACTTCCGCAACTATGGCTCCACCTTC. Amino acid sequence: CASSGDFRNYGSTF.

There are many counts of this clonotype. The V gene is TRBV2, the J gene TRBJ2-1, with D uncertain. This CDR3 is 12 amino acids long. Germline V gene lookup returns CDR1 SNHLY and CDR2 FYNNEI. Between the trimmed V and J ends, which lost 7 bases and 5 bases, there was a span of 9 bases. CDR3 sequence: CASTAVHNEQFF. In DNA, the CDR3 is TGTGCCAGCACGGCAGTCCACAATGAGCAGTTCTTC.

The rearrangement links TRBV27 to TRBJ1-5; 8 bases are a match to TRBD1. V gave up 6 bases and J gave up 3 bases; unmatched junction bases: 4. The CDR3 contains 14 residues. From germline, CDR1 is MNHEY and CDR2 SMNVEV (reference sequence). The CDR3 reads CASRGDRSNQPQHF. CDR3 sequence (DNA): TGTGCCAGCAGGGGGGACAGGTCCAATCAGCCCCAGCATTTT.

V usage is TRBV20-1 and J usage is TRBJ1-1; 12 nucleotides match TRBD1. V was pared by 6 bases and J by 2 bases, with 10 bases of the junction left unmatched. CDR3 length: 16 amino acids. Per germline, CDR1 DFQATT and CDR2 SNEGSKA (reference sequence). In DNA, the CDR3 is TGCAGTGCGCACCACCGGGACAGGGGGCCAAACACTGAAGCTTTCTTT. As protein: CSAHHRDRGPNTEAFF.

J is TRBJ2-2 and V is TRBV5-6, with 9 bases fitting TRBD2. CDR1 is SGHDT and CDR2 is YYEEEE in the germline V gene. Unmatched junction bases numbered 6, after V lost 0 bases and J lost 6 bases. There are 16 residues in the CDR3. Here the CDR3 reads CASSLGLAVRPGELFF. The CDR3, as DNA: TGTGCCAGCAGCTTGGGACTAGCGGTCCGTCCCGGGGAGCTGTTTTTT. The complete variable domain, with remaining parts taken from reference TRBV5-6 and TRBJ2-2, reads DAGVTQSPTHLIKTRGQQVTLRCSPKSGHDTVSWYQQALGQGPQFIFQYYEEEERQRGNFPDRFSGHQFPNYSSELNVNALLLGDSALYLCASSLGLAVRPGELFFGEGSRLTVL.

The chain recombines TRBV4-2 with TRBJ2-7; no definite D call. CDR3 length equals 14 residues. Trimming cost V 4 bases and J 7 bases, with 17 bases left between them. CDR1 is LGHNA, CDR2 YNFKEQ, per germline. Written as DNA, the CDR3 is TGTGCCAGCAGCCGTAAAGGGAATGGGAATGAGCAGTACTTC. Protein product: CASSRKGNGNEQYF.

The CDR3 spells CASRLTGGENTEAFF. The DNA of the CDR3 is TGTGCCAGCAGATTAACAGGGGGCGAGAACACTGAAGCTTTCTTT. The V and J genes are TRBV6-1 and TRBJ1-1, with 9 bases lining up with TRBD1. CDR3 size: 15 residues. V was pared by 6 bases and J by 1 base, with 6 bases of the junction left unmatched. Germline CDR1 MNHNS, CDR2 SASEGT.

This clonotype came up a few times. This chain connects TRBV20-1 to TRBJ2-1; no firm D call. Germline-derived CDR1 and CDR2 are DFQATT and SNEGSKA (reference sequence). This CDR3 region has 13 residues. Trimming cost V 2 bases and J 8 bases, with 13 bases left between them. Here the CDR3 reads CSARRAKGYEQFF. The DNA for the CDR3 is TGCAGTGCTAGACGGGCCAAGGGCTATGAGCAGTTCTTC.

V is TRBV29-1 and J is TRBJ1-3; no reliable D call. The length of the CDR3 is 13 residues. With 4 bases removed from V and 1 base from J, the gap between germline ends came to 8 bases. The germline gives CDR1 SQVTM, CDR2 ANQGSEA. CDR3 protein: CSVGRGSGNTIYF. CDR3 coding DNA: TGCAGCGTTGGACGGGGATCTGGAAACACCATATATTTT.